The next 14 T cell receptor beta chains were all read from a single sample in a study of T cell responses to AZD1222 COVID-19 vaccine (dated by TCRdb to the early 2020s). The time point label on this specimen signifies: baseline before first vaccination. Receptor amplification or capture employed the immunoSEQ multiplex PCR assay. TCRdb took over this immuneACCESS table, retaining in-frame rearrangements with V and J assigned. Such tables are incomplete; in checked studies, under half of the missing clones stem from an unresolved V gene, and the remainder is unexplained. For this sample the table gives around 160,000 clones, of which roughly 89% were detected only once. 5.2% of the sample is held by the ten biggest clonotypes. This sample comprised peripheral blood, obtained on day 0 of AZD1222 vaccination. The receptors shown here come from an adult in good health.

In DNA, the CDR3 is TGTGCCAGCAGGAGGGGCTCGACTAATGAAAAACTGTTTTTT. Amino acids: CASRRGSTNEKLFF. The chain employs TRBV27 and TRBJ1-4, with a possible D match to TRBD1 (5 bases). V was cut by 6 bases and J by 2 bases, with 10 bases left in between. This CDR3 is built from 14 residues. Germline V gene data show CDR1 as MNHEY and CDR2 as SMNVEV (reference sequence). The variable domain in full, with the rest retrieved from reference TRBV27 and TRBJ1-4, is EAQVTQNPRYLITVTGKKLTVTCSQNMNHEYMSWYRQDPGLGLRQIYYSMNVEVTDKGDVPEGYKVSRKEKRNFPLILESPSPNQTSLYFCASRRGSTNEKLFFGSGTQLSVL.

The V call is TRBV9, the J call TRBJ1-6; the match to TRBD1 covers 7 bases. The V segment lost 5 bases and the J segment 15 bases; nucleotides outside the gene matches: 14. Germline V gene lookup returns CDR1 SGDLS and CDR2 YYNGEE. The CDR3 totals 14 residues. The CDR3 loop is CASSSGTPGGLLHF. CDR3 DNA: TGTGCCAGCAGTTCCGGGACCCCAGGGGGGCTCCTCCACTTT.

CDR3 amino acids: CASSLNPGTGAFRDYGYTF. The CDR3 DNA sequence: TGTGCCAGCAGCTTAAACCCAGGGACAGGGGCTTTTCGTGATTATGGCTACACCTTC. The chain employs TRBV7-9 and TRBJ1-2; 10 nucleotides match TRBD1. V gave up 2 bases and J gave up 5 bases; unmatched junction bases: 17. Germline V gene data show CDR1 as SEHNR and CDR2 as FQNEAQ (reference sequence). This CDR3 contains 19 residues.

This rearrangement joins TRBV11-2 to TRBJ2-7, with no clear D. V was cut by 5 bases and J by 3 bases, with 5 bases left in between. Germline loops: CDR1 SGHAT, CDR2 FQNNGV. This CDR3 has 11 amino acids. The CDR3 coding sequence is TGTGCCAGCAGCGCAAACTACGAGCAGTACTTC. Amino acids: CASSANYEQYF.

The J gene is TRBJ1-3, the V gene TRBV6-5; D ambiguous. Trimming pared 8 bases from V and 1 base from J, leaving 15 bases between. The CDR3 is made up of 15 amino acids. Germline V gene sequence: CDR1 MNHEY, CDR2 SVGAGI. The CDR3 coding sequence is TGTGCCAGCCGGCGACGGGTTAGGTCTGGAAACACCATATATTTT. Amino acid sequence: CASRRRVRSGNTIYF.

The chain has TRBV5-8 and TRBJ2-6; 7 bases map to TRBD2. The J segment lost 0 bases and the V segment lost 5 bases, leaving 11 bases of the junction unmatched. From germline, CDR1 is SGHTS and CDR2 YDEGEE. The CDR3 runs 18 residues. CDR3 protein: CASRNGLGAFSGANVLTF. The CDR3 coding sequence is TGTGCCAGCAGAAACGGACTAGGCGCGTTCTCTGGGGCCAACGTCCTGACTTTC.

The chain uses TRBV5-4 and TRBJ2-1, with 8 nucleotides matching TRBD2. The CDR3 loop spans 16 amino acids. V shed 0 bases and J 3 bases; nucleotides not matched to a gene: 5. Looked up from germline, CDR1 is SGHNT and CDR2 is YYREEE (reference sequence). The CDR3 loop is CASSLGSGGVYNEQFF. The CDR3, as DNA: TGTGCCAGCAGCTTGGGGTCGGGAGGGGTCTACAATGAGCAGTTCTTC.

The chain combines TRBV10-3 with TRBJ2-3; 7 bases align to TRBD2. The CDR3 sequence is 21 residues long. J lost 0 bases, V lost 4 bases, and 22 bases had no gene match. The germline CDR1 and CDR2 sequences are ENHRY and SYGVKD. CDR3 coding DNA: TGTGCCATCAGTGGAAGTTATGTCGGAGACGGGGGGTTGGGGAGCACAGATACGCAGTATTTT. This gives the protein CAISGSYVGDGGLGSTDTQYF.

The sample holds one count of this clone. This chain links TRBV9 with TRBJ2-3; D is unresolved. Trimming shortened V by 4 bases and J by 0 bases, and 15 bases separated the two germline ends. The germline V gene encodes CDR1 SGDLS and CDR2 YYNGEE. The CDR3 consists of 16 residues. The CDR3 protein is CASSYFTFASTDTQYF. In DNA form, the CDR3 reads TGTGCCAGCAGCTATTTTACTTTCGCTAGCACAGATACGCAGTATTTT. The full variable domain, with the rest looked up from reference TRBV9 and TRBJ2-3, is DSGVTQTPKHLITATGQRVTLRCSPRSGDLSVYWYQQSLDQGLQFLIQYYNGEERAKGNILERFSAQQFPDLHSELNLSSLELGDSALYFCASSYFTFASTDTQYFGPGTRLTVL.

This clone was seen only a few times. The J gene is TRBJ2-7, the V gene TRBV7-2, with 8 positions matching TRBD1. J was trimmed by 2 bases and V by 5 bases; bases with no gene match: 11. The CDR3 consists of 16 residues. Per germline, CDR1 SGHTA and CDR2 FQGNSA. CDR3 sequence: CASSPQQGDTPYEQYF. The CDR3 DNA sequence: TGTGCCAGCAGCCCACAACAGGGGGATACCCCCTACGAGCAGTACTTC.

The chain joins TRBV27 to TRBJ1-5; no clear D. This CDR3 region has 13 residues. From germline, CDR1 is MNHEY and CDR2 SMNVEV (reference sequence). V was clipped by 5 bases and J by 7 bases, with 12 bases between them. The CDR3 nucleotides read TGTGCCAGCAGTCCCTACCTCGGACAGCCCCAGCATTTT. This translates into CASSPYLGQPQHF.

V and J are TRBV3-1 (or the pseudogene TRBV3-2) and TRBJ1-2; D call uncertain. Trimming pared 1 base from V and 0 bases from J, leaving 3 bases between. Germline assignment: CDR1 LGHDT and CDR2 YNNKEL (reference sequence). The CDR3 sequence is 13 residues long. CDR3 nucleotide sequence: TGTGCCAGCAGCCAAGGGACTAACTATGGCTACACCTTC. Translated, it gives CASSQGTNYGYTF.

This chain's CDR3 is CASSLRQGRDYGYTF. CDR3 DNA: TGTGCCAGCAGCTTAAGGCAGGGAAGGGACTATGGCTACACCTTC. This sequence joins TRBV7-9 and TRBJ1-2, with D perhaps matching TRBD1 (5 bases). Trimming pared 2 bases from V and 3 bases from J, leaving 13 bases between. Germline V gene data show CDR1 as SEHNR and CDR2 as FQNEAQ (reference sequence). The CDR3 extends over 15 amino acids.

V and J are TRBV27 and TRBJ2-7, with D unclear. The CDR3 is 16 residues long. V gave up 1 base and J gave up 2 bases, with 15 bases separating them. The germline V gene has CDR1 MNHEY and CDR2 SMNVEV (reference sequence). The CDR3 bases are TGTGCCAGCAGTTTATTGGCAGGCAGTCGACCCTACGAGCAGTACTTC. It encodes CASSLLAGSRPYEQYF.